These 23 T cell receptor beta chains were all obtained from the same sample, sequenced in a study of monozygotic twins with inflammatory bowel disease. TCRdb derives one entry per CDR3 protein from the 5' RACE reads, leaving out DNA. The sample features roughly 320,000 distinct CDR3 sequences, with 5% to 6% in its top ten. The sequenced sample was blood. The source is a human donor with ulcerative colitis or Crohn's disease, or a healthy co-twin of an affected twin (not recorded which).

The V call is TRBV12-3 or TRBV12-4, the J call TRBJ1-6; TCRdb designates TRBD1, a call that cannot be tested without DNA. The CDR3 is 15 amino acids. The CDR3 is CASSLSSGNGSPLHF.

The V gene is TRBV6-1, the J gene TRBJ2-7; TCRdb names TRBD1, which stays unverified in the absence of DNA. Germline V CDR1 and CDR2: MNHNS, SASEGT. The CDR3 contains 14 residues. The CDR3 here is CATQGRGGSYEQYF.

This chain links TRBV4-2 with TRBJ2-6. This CDR3 contains 15 residues. Germline loops: CDR1 LGHNA, CDR2 YNFKEQ. The chain's CDR3 is CASSQGEKGANVLTF.

The chain has TRBV13 and TRBJ2-6; TCRdb selects TRBD1, and the lack of DNA leaves this call unchecked. The CDR3 contains 17 residues. The germline CDR1 and CDR2 sequences are PRHDT and FYEKMQ (reference sequence). This CDR3 reads CASSSSWGGSGANVLTF.

The chain recombines TRBV11-2 with TRBJ1-5. The CDR3 extends over 13 amino acids. CDR1 and CDR2 from the germline V gene are SGHAT and FQNNGV. This chain's CDR3 is CASSSSYRQPQHF.

The chain uses TRBV11-2 and TRBJ2-3. Germline CDR1 and CDR2: SGHAT and FQNNGV. The CDR3 contains 16 residues. CDR3 region: CASSLAVPLGTDTQYF.

The chain is built from TRBV20-1 and TRBJ1-1; TCRdb gives TRBD1 as the D gene, but with no DNA this cannot be confirmed. Germline V gene data show CDR1 as DFQATT and CDR2 as SNEGSKA (reference sequence). This CDR3 spans 12 amino acids. The CDR3 loop is CSAPVQGTEAFF.

The chain recombines TRBV7-9 with TRBJ2-7; the TRBD1 assignment by TCRdb is unverifiable without DNA. CDR1 and CDR2 (germline): SEHNR, FQNEAQ (reference sequence). This CDR3 spans 14 amino acids. CDR3 region: CASSFPGASNEQYF.

This chain uses TRBV5-1 with TRBJ1-5; lacking DNA, the TRBD1 call made by TCRdb goes unchecked. The germline CDR1 and CDR2 sequences are SGHRS and YFSETQ. The CDR3 runs 14 residues. CDR3 loop: CASSLEGGRQPQHF.

The gene calls are TRBV6-5 and TRBJ1-3. The germline V gene encodes CDR1 MNHEY and CDR2 SVGAGI. This CDR3 is 13 amino acids long. The chain's CDR3 is CASRRGSGNTIYF.

J is TRBJ1-5 and V is TRBV7-8. There are 13 residues in the CDR3. Germline-derived CDR1 and CDR2 are SGHVS and FQNEAQ. Here the CDR3 reads CASSSKGLQPQHF. The whole variable domain, remainder taken from reference TRBV7-8 and TRBJ1-5, is GAGVSQSPRYKVAKRGQDVALRCDPISGHVSLFWYQQALGQGPEFLTYFQNEAQLDKSGLPSDRFFAERPEGSVSTLKIQRTQQEDSAVYLCASSSKGLQPQHFGDGTRLSIL.

V and J are TRBV5-1 and TRBJ1-3; the D call of TRBD1 rests on TCRdb alone, since no DNA is present to check it. CDR1 and CDR2 (germline): SGHRS, YFSETQ. This CDR3 spans 16 amino acids. CDR3 loop: CASSIGEGHSGNTIYF.

The chain is built from TRBV20-1 and TRBJ1-5; there is no DNA to check the TCRdb D call of TRBD1. Germline V gene data show CDR1 as DFQATT and CDR2 as SNEGSKA (reference sequence). This CDR3 has 18 amino acids. CDR3 in amino acids: CSAREGTKGVPSNQPQHF.

The J gene is TRBJ2-1, the V gene TRBV30; there is no DNA to check the TCRdb D call of TRBD1. This CDR3 has 14 residues. The germline CDR1 and CDR2 sequences are GTSNPN and SVGIG (reference sequence). The CDR3 sequence is CAWSNNWDSNEQFF.

The chain is built from TRBV6-2 or TRBV6-3 and TRBJ2-7; checking the TCRdb D call of TRBD1 is not possible without DNA. Germline-derived CDR1 and CDR2 are MNHEY and SVGEGT. The CDR3 has 13 residues. This CDR3 reads CATEDRAPYEQYF.

The chain has TRBV7-3 and TRBJ2-1; absent DNA, TCRdb's TRBD2 call cannot be checked. Germline V gene data show CDR1 as SGHTA and CDR2 as FQGTGA. The CDR3 covers 14 residues. The chain's CDR3 is CASSQAGISNEQFF.

The gene calls are TRBV29-1 and TRBJ2-7; TCRdb reports TRBD1, a call that lacks DNA to check it against. There are 14 residues in the CDR3. Per the germline V gene, CDR1 is SQVTM and CDR2 is ANQGSEA. CDR3 loop: CSGRHGRNSGEQYF.

The CDR3 reads CATTEDGDTQYF. The chain employs TRBV5-1 and TRBJ2-3. Per the germline V gene, CDR1 is SGHRS and CDR2 is YFSETQ. The CDR3 runs to 12 residues. The full variable domain, in which reference TRBV5-1 and TRBJ2-3 provide the parts outside the CDR3, is KAGVTQTPRYLIKTRGQQVTLSCSPISGHRSVSWYQQTPGQGLQFLFEYFSETQRNKGNFPGRFSGRQFSNSRSEMNVSTLELGDSALYLCATTEDGDTQYFGPGTRLTVL.

The rearrangement links TRBV11-2 to TRBJ2-1. Germline CDR1 SGHAT, CDR2 FQNNGV. The CDR3 runs to 15 residues. The CDR3 sequence is CASSLEIGFYNEQFF. The full variable domain, with the rest looked up from reference TRBV11-2 and TRBJ2-1, is EAGVAQSPRYKIIEKRQSVAFWCNPISGHATLYWYQQILGQGPKLLIQFQNNGVVDDSQLPKDRFSAERLKGVDSTLKIQPAKLEDSAVYLCASSLEIGFYNEQFFGPGTRLTVL.

The J gene is TRBJ1-2, the V gene TRBV28; the D gene TCRdb calls, TRBD1, cannot be checked with no DNA. This CDR3 is 14 amino acids long. Germline CDR1 is MDHEN and CDR2 is SYDVKM. CDR3 sequence: CASSLTQGGYGYTF.

This sequence joins TRBV3-1 and TRBJ1-3. The CDR3 has 14 amino acids. CDR1 is LGHDT, CDR2 YNNKEL, per germline (reference sequence). CDR3 region: CASSPRAAGNTIYF.

The chain couples TRBV6-2 or TRBV6-3 to TRBJ2-5; absent DNA, TCRdb's TRBD2 call cannot be checked. There are 16 residues in the CDR3. Germline V gene lookup returns CDR1 MNHEY and CDR2 SVGEGT. The CDR3 sequence is CASSPHGLAGGETQYF.

CDR3 residues: CASSSHSDSSSYEQYF. This chain joins TRBV12-3 or TRBV12-4 and TRBJ2-7. This CDR3 contains 16 residues.